A single sample is the source of the 28 T cell receptor beta chains below, sequenced in a study of molecular identifiers for immune sequencing clone quantification. Each CDR3 protein is one row after TCRdb ran MiXCR on the PCR reads. The sample consists of some 320,000 distinct CDR3 sequences, about a fifth of them appearing once. The source material was naive CD8+ T cells from blood, with Jurkat cell RNA spiked in. The sample's subset: FACS-sorted CD8+CD4-CCR7+CD45RA+ naive T cells. The receptors come from a human donor in good health. Some libraries in this study had Jurkat cell RNA spiked in.

This clonotype was counted at least ten times. The V gene is TRBV15, the J gene TRBJ1-2; D call uncertain. Trimming shortened V by 5 bases and J by 0 bases, and 13 bases separated the two germline ends. CDR1 and CDR2 from the germline V gene are LNHNV and YYDKDF (reference sequence). This CDR3 region has 15 residues. This CDR3 reads CATSATPAPNYGYTF. CDR3 DNA sequence: TGTGCCACCAGCGCCACCCCGGCCCCTAACTATGGCTACACCTTC.

In the case of this clonotype: An end of the junction differs from the germline gene, which may be a read error. The rearrangement links TRBV12-3 or TRBV12-4 to TRBJ2-2, with a weak D call TRBD2 (5 bases). This CDR3 spans 15 amino acids. The CDR3 DNA follows: TGTGCCGGCAGTTTAGCGCTAAAAGGCCCCGGGGAGCTGTTTTTT. Amino acid sequence: CAGSLALKGPGELFF.

This clonotype was seen repeatedly, ten times or more. V usage is TRBV14 and J usage is TRBJ2-5, with 12 nucleotides matching TRBD2. The V and J ends lost 4 bases and 4 bases, in that order; junction bases with no gene match: 4. From germline, CDR1 is SGHDN and CDR2 FVKESK. CDR3 length: 15 amino acids. The CDR3 sequence is CASSPRLAGVETQYF. Here the CDR3 DNA reads TGTGCCAGCAGCCCAAGACTAGCGGGAGTAGAGACCCAGTACTTC.

This clonotype was counted a few times. V gene TRBV19 combines with J gene TRBJ2-5; D is ambiguous. Germline V gene lookup returns CDR1 LNHDA and CDR2 SQIVND (reference sequence). V shed 9 bases and J shed 3 bases, with 17 bases lying between them. CDR3 length: 14 amino acids. DNA for the CDR3: TGTGCCAGCACTCAAGAAATAATAGAAGAGACCCAGTACTTC. This codes for CASTQEIIEETQYF.

The rearrangement uses TRBV9 and TRBJ2-1, with D maybe TRBD2 (7 bases). The CDR3 spans 16 residues. CDR1 and CDR2 (germline): SGDLS, YYNGEE. The V and J ends lost 0 bases and 3 bases respectively, with 13 bases between them. The CDR3 region is CASSVGGGGSYNEQFF. The CDR3 DNA sequence: TGTGCCAGCAGCGTAGGCGGCGGGGGCAGCTACAATGAGCAGTTCTTC.

This clonotype was detected many times. This sequence joins TRBV6-2 or TRBV6-3 and TRBJ2-6; maybe TRBD2 (5 bases). The CDR3 runs to 18 residues. With 1 base removed from V and 2 bases from J, the gap between germline ends came to 15 bases. Per the germline V gene, CDR1 is MNHEY and CDR2 is SVGEGT. Here the CDR3 DNA reads TGTGCCAGCAGTTACTTGAGAGAGGGAGTCGCTGGGGCCAACGTCCTGACTTTC. This encodes CASSYLREGVAGANVLTF.

On this clonotype: Relative to the germline gene, one junction end is altered; a read error may explain this. The genes are TRBV19 and TRBJ1-5; 9 bases fit TRBD1. This CDR3 has 14 residues. Germline V gene sequence: CDR1 LNHDA, CDR2 SQIVND (reference sequence). CDR3 bases: TGTGCCAGTAAGACAGGGGGTCCCAATCAGCCCCAGCGTTTT. This translates into CASKTGGPNQPQRF.

This clonotype was seen more than once but under ten times. V and J are TRBV27 and TRBJ1-1; D may be TRBD1 (5 bases). From germline, CDR1 is MNHEY and CDR2 SMNVEV (reference sequence). Trimming pared 6 bases from V and 5 bases from J, leaving 13 bases between. The CDR3 loop spans 13 amino acids. CDR3 in amino acids: CASRDTLGTEAFF. CDR3 bases: TGTGCCAGCAGGGACACTCTGGGGACTGAAGCTTTCTTT.

There are many counts of this clonotype. The chain recombines TRBV2 with TRBJ2-1, with a tentative D call TRBD2 (7 bases). Germline lookup yields CDR1 SNHLY and CDR2 FYNNEI. V was clipped by 8 bases and J by 0 bases, with 14 bases between them. The CDR3 is 15 residues long. As DNA, the CDR3 is TGTGCCAGCCTCCGGGAGGACAGCTCCTACAATGAGCAGTTCTTC. Residues: CASLREDSSYNEQFF.

This clonotype was seen many times. The CDR3 sequence is CASSLAVEGRSGELFF. CDR3 coding DNA: TGTGCCAGCAGCTTAGCGGTGGAGGGTCGTTCCGGGGAGCTGTTTTTT. The chain joins TRBV7-6 to TRBJ2-2; TRBD2 might be the D (6 bases). Trimming shortened V by 0 bases and J by 6 bases, and 14 bases separated the two germline ends. The CDR3 runs 16 residues. Germline loops: CDR1 SGHVS, CDR2 FNYEAQ.

This chain's CDR3 is CASSQDTGTDGTYGYTF. The CDR3 nucleotides read TGCGCCAGCAGCCAAGATACTGGGACGGACGGGACCTATGGCTACACCTTC. The chain employs TRBV4-3 and TRBJ1-2, with TRBD1 as a possible D gene (5 bases). This CDR3 region has 17 residues. CDR1 LGHNA and CDR2 YSLEER come from the germline V gene. V shed 0 bases and J shed 4 bases, with 18 bases lying between them.

This clonotype was seen a few times. The V and J genes are TRBV20-1 and TRBJ2-3; D ambiguous. CDR3 length equals 14 residues. The V end was cut by 3 bases, the J end by 0 bases, with 10 bases between. Germline assignment: CDR1 DFQATT and CDR2 SNEGSKA (reference sequence). The CDR3, as DNA: TGCAGTGCTAGGGATACCTCTAGCACAGATACGCAGTATTTT. This codes for CSARDTSSTDTQYF.

This clonotype has only one observation. This could be a read error, since a much larger clone is one nucleotide away. The CDR3 does not close with the conserved phenylalanine or tryptophan, likely indicating a read error. The gene calls are TRBV12-3 or TRBV12-4 and TRBJ2-3; 12 bases are a match to TRBD2. This CDR3 is 14 amino acids long. CDR3 bases: TGTGCCAGCAGGTTAGGGACTAGCGGGGATACGCAGTATCTT. It specifies CASRLGTSGDTQYL.

In its sample, this clonotype was seen many times. CDR3 coding DNA: TGTGCCTGGAGTAAGGAGAGCTACGAGCAGTACTTC. Residues: CAWSKESYEQYF. V and J are TRBV30 and TRBJ2-7; D uncertain. V was clipped by 2 bases and J by 3 bases, with 8 bases between them. Germline CDR1 is GTSNPN and CDR2 is SVGIG (reference sequence). This CDR3 spans 12 amino acids.

This clonotype was seen ten or more times. This sequence joins TRBV30 and TRBJ2-7; tentative D call: TRBD2 (6 bases). This CDR3 region has 12 residues. CDR1 and CDR2 from the germline V gene are GTSNPN and SVGIG (reference sequence). V was shortened by 3 bases and J by 7 bases, with 13 bases between the two germline ends. This CDR3 is CAWSLREEEQYF. The CDR3 bases are TGTGCCTGGAGCCTCAGGGAGGAGGAGCAGTACTTC.

There are a few counts of this clonotype. This chain uses TRBV4-3 with TRBJ2-1; TRBD1 might be the D (6 bases). This CDR3 comprises 14 residues. V lost 3 bases and J lost 9, with 15 bases in between. Germline V lookup: CDR1 LGHNA, CDR2 YSLEER. CDR3 in DNA: TGCGCCAGCAGCCAGTACAGGGCCCGGGGTGAGCAGTTCTTC. Its protein is CASSQYRARGEQFF.

At least ten counts were recorded for this clonotype. The chain employs TRBV20-1 and TRBJ2-3, with TRBD2 identical over 10 bases. Germline V gene lookup returns CDR1 DFQATT and CDR2 SNEGSKA (reference sequence). This CDR3 region has 16 residues. Trimming cost V 0 bases and J 4 bases; bases outside gene matches: 7. The CDR3 bases are TGCAGTGCTAGAGAAAGCGGGAGGGCCATCGCAGATACGCAGTATTTT. It translates to CSARESGRAIADTQYF.

This clonotype was picked up a small number of times. This chain uses TRBV28 with TRBJ1-4; D might be TRBD1 (5 bases). The CDR3 is 13 residues long. In germline, CDR1 is MDHEN, CDR2 SYDVKM. Trimming cost V 5 bases and J 13 bases, with 17 bases left between them. CDR3 protein: CASSANWDRGLFF. For the CDR3, the DNA is TGTGCCAGCAGTGCAAACTGGGACCGCGGACTGTTTTTT.

This clonotype was counted ten times or more. The chain recombines TRBV6-5 with TRBJ2-3; 11 bases are a match to TRBD1. The V segment lost 0 bases and the J segment 2 bases; nucleotides outside the gene matches: 7. The CDR3 contains 18 residues. Germline CDR1 and CDR2: MNHEY and SVGAGI. The CDR3 loop reads CASSYSIGTGGNTDTQYF. The CDR3 nucleotides read TGTGCCAGCAGTTACTCGATCGGGACAGGGGGTAACACAGATACGCAGTATTTT.

This clonotype was picked up many times. The V and J genes are TRBV7-9 and TRBJ2-3; 7 bases align to TRBD1. CDR3 length: 14 residues. Losses at the gene ends were 5 bases for V and 3 bases for J; bases not matched to a gene: 5. The germline CDR1 and CDR2 sequences are SEHNR and FQNEAQ (reference sequence). The CDR3 is CASSPTGVTDTQYF. The DNA of the CDR3 is TGTGCCAGCAGCCCCACAGGGGTAACAGATACGCAGTATTTT.

This clonotype has at least ten counts. V gene TRBV6-1 combines with J gene TRBJ1-5, with a weak D call TRBD1 (5 bases). The CDR3 runs to 15 residues. The germline V gene encodes CDR1 MNHNS and CDR2 SASEGT. V lost 7 bases, J lost 7 bases, and 20 bases lay in between. The DNA of the CDR3 is TGTGCCAGCACCCCCCGTCTCCCAGGGTGGCAGCCCCAGCATTTT. This gives the protein CASTPRLPGWQPQHF.

Comments on this clonotype: A much larger clone differs from this one at a single base, so this may be a read error. The rearrangement joins TRBV2 to TRBJ2-3; D unresolved. There are 13 residues in the CDR3. The germline gives CDR1 SNHLY, CDR2 FYNNEI. V was clipped by 0 bases and J by 10 bases, with 11 bases between them. CDR3 sequence: CASSEALGYSQYF. The CDR3 DNA reads TGTGCCAGCAGTGAAGCGCTAGGGTATTCGCAGTATTTT.

At least ten counts were recorded for this clonotype. This chain links TRBV4-3 with TRBJ1-5; D gene unclear. Germline CDR1 LGHNA, CDR2 YSLEER. Between the trimmed V and J ends, which lost 0 bases and 1 base, there was a span of 13 bases. This CDR3 spans 17 amino acids. Here the CDR3 DNA reads TGCGCCAGCAGCCAAGAACTGGCACAGACGAGCAATCAGCCCCAGCATTTT. It is translated as CASSQELAQTSNQPQHF.

There are a few counts of this clonotype. At one boundary the junction diverges from the germline segment, which might be a read error. This sequence joins TRBV7-6 and TRBJ2-3, with D unresolved. This CDR3 is 16 amino acids long. Germline V gene sequence: CDR1 SGHVS, CDR2 FNYEAQ. In nucleotides, the CDR3 is TGTGCCGGCAGCTTAGCCGGTGTACGGGGCACAGATACGCAGTATTTT. Protein: CAGSLAGVRGTDTQYF.

The chain links TRBV13 to TRBJ2-5; 11 bases line up with TRBD2. V lost 7 bases and J lost 3; bases outside the gene matches: 16. Germline values: CDR1 PRHDT, CDR2 FYEKMQ (reference sequence). The CDR3 is made up of 18 amino acids. Here the CDR3 reads CASIFPGPGTSGEETQYF. DNA of the CDR3: TGTGCCAGCATCTTCCCTGGACCGGGGACTAGCGGAGAAGAGACCCAGTACTTC.

At least ten counts were recorded for this clonotype. This sequence joins TRBV7-2 and TRBJ2-1; 10 nucleotides line up with TRBD2. Trimming removed 2 bases from V and 6 bases from J; junction bases left unmatched: 4. The germline CDR1 and CDR2 sequences are SGHTA and FQGNSA. The length of the CDR3 is 15 residues. CDR3 nucleotide sequence: TGTGCCAGCAGCTTATACGGACTAGCGGTCAATGAGCAGTTCTTC. Encoded protein: CASSLYGLAVNEQFF.

This clonotype was seen many times. This CDR3 is CASSRGQSSMNTEAFF. In nucleotides, the CDR3 is TGCGCCAGCAGCCGGGGACAGAGTAGTATGAACACTGAAGCTTTCTTT. The chain carries TRBV4-1 and TRBJ1-1, with 7 positions matching TRBD1. The CDR3 spans 16 residues. J gave up 0 bases and V 4 bases, and 8 bases lay outside the gene matches. Germline lookup yields CDR1 MGHRA and CDR2 YSYEKL.

This clonotype was detected only a few times. This chain connects TRBV4-1 to TRBJ2-5; 11 positions match TRBD2. Germline trimming cut 1 base from V and 4 bases from J; bases unmatched to any gene: 8. CDR3 length equals 17 residues. CDR1 is MGHRA, CDR2 YSYEKL, per germline. The CDR3 DNA sequence: TGCGCCAGCAGCCAAGTTAGCGGGGGGGCCCAGGGAGAGACCCAGTACTTC. Its protein product is CASSQVSGGAQGETQYF.